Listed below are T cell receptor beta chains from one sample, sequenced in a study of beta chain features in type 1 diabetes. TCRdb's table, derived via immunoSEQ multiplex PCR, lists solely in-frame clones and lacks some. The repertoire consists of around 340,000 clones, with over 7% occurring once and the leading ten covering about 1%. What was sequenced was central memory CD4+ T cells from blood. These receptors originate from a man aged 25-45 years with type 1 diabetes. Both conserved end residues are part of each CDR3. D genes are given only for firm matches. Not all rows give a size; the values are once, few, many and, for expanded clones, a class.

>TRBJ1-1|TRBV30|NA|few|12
TGTGCCTGGACTGGGGCGTCCACTGAAGCTTTCTTT
CAWTGASTEAFF
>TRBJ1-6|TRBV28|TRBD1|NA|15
TGTGCCAGCAGTTCCGGGGACAGGGGATACTCACCCCTCCACTTT
CASSSGDRGYSPLHF
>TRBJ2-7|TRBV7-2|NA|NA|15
TGTGCCAGCAGTTACAACTCAGGGCACTCCTACGAGCAGTACTTC
CASSYNSGHSYEQYF
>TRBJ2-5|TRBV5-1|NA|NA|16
TGCGCCAGCAGCTTGGTCAGTCAGGGGAGGCAAGAGACCCAGTACTTC
CASSLVSQGRQETQYF
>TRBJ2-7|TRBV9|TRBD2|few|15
TGTGCCAGCAGCGTACGGTCCAGCGGGGGCTACGAGCAGTACTTC
CASSVRSSGGYEQYF
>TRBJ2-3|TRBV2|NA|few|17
TGTGCCAGCAGTGAAGGAATCGGAGGGGGCGACACAGATACGCAGTATTTT
CASSEGIGGGDTDTQYF
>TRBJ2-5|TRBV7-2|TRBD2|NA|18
TGTGCCAGCAGCCCCCGGACTAGCGGGGGTCGAAGGCAAGAGACCCAGTACTTC
CASSPRTSGGRRQETQYF
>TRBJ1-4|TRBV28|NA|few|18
TGTGCCAGCAGCCCGCATGGCCAACCCCTTTCAACTAATGAAAAACTGTTTTTT
CASSPHGQPLSTNEKLFF
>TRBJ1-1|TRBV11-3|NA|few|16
TGTGCCAGCAGCTTAGAAGGCGGCAGGGGCGACACTGAAGCTTTCTTT
CASSLEGGRGDTEAFF
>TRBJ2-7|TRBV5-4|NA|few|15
TGTGCCAGCACCATAGGGGGGGCTAGTTCCTACGAGCAGTACTTC
CASTIGGASSYEQYF
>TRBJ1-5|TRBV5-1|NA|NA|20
TGCGCCAGCAGCTTGCAACCGGGACCAGGGGACGCCTATAGCAATCAGCCCCAGCATTTT
CASSLQPGPGDAYSNQPQHF
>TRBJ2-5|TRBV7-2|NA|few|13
TGTGCCAGCAGCTCCCCGCTGTCGGAGACCCAGTACTTC
CASSSPLSETQYF
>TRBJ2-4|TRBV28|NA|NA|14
TGTGCCAGCAGTCCCTCGACAGCCAAAAACATTCAGTACTTC
CASSPSTAKNIQYF
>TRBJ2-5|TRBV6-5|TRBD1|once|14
TGTGCCAGCAGCCCGAATCCGGGACAGGGGTCCCAGTACTTC
CASSPNPGQGSQYF
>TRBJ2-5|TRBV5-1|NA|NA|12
TGCGCCAGCAGCTACCCCCAAGAGACCCAGTACTTC
CASSYPQETQYF